The 10 T cell receptor beta chains listed next were all sequenced from one sample in a study of cytomegalovirus exposure and HLA in healthy donors. The PCR contained 60 Vbeta and 13 Jbeta primers. Sequencing used immunoSEQ multiplex PCR; TCRdb keeps in-frame clones, though not all of them. The sample contains some 180,000 clones, about three quarters of which appear only once. Sequences were obtained from PBMCs. All receptors come from a man in his late teens or twenties in good health and CMV-seronegative.

The CDR3 sequence: CASSRGREVETQYF. CDR3 coding DNA: TGTGCCAGTAGCCGGGGGCGGGAGGTTGAGACCCAGTACTTC. The chain combines TRBV7-2 with TRBJ2-5; 8 bases are a match to TRBD2. The germline V gene encodes CDR1 SGHTA and CDR2 FQGNSA. V was clipped by 9 bases and J by 5 bases; unmatched bases: 11. The CDR3 is made up of 14 amino acids.

The chain combines TRBV25-1 with TRBJ1-3, with 9 bases aligning to TRBD1. J gave up 4 bases and V 5 bases, and 9 bases lay outside the gene matches. The CDR3 extends over 16 amino acids. Germline CDR1 and CDR2: MGHDK and SYGVNS. CDR3 residues: CASSPRTGARGNTIYF. The CDR3 DNA reads as TGTGCCAGCAGTCCACGGACAGGGGCTAGGGGAAACACCATATATTTT.

The V call is TRBV4-2, the J call TRBJ1-3, with 7 bases aligning to TRBD1. Trimming removed 4 bases from V and 0 bases from J; junction bases left unmatched: 12. The CDR3 consists of 18 residues. Germline loops: CDR1 LGHNA, CDR2 YNFKEQ. CDR3 residues: CASSLQPTGPSSGNTIYF. CDR3 DNA sequence: TGTGCCAGCAGCCTCCAACCGACAGGGCCAAGCTCTGGAAACACCATATATTTT.

The rearrangement joins TRBV5-1 to TRBJ1-1, with TRBD1 matching over 8 bases. The germline V gene encodes CDR1 SGHRS and CDR2 YFSETQ. The V gene end was trimmed by 6 bases and the J gene end by 6 bases; junction bases not matched to a gene: 10. This CDR3 has 14 residues. This CDR3 is CASTANSDRAEAFF. The DNA for the CDR3 is TGCGCCAGCACCGCAAACTCGGACAGGGCTGAAGCTTTCTTT.

The chain couples TRBV4-2 to TRBJ2-7; a possible D gene is TRBD2 (5 bases). This CDR3 is 13 amino acids long. V was trimmed by 1 base and J by 9 bases, leaving 13 bases between them. Germline assignment: CDR1 LGHNA and CDR2 YNFKEQ. The chain's CDR3 is CASSQGSANGQYF. CDR3 bases: TGTGCCAGCAGCCAAGGTAGCGCAAACGGGCAGTACTTC.

The chain is built from TRBV5-1 and TRBJ1-1; perhaps TRBD1 as D (5 bases). Trimming took 5 bases from V and 5 from J, leaving 10 bases between them. CDR3 length: 12 residues. Germline CDR1 SGHRS, CDR2 YFSETQ. CDR3 in amino acids: CASRGEGTEAFF. In nucleotides, the CDR3 is TGCGCCAGCAGGGGGGAGGGGACTGAAGCTTTCTTT.

This chain joins TRBV28 and TRBJ2-5; TRBD1 matches 7 bases. The J call may be in error: the DNA end matches TRBJ2-7 better. The CDR3 spans 14 residues. The germline gives CDR1 MDHEN, CDR2 SYDVKM. The CDR3 reads CASSPMGQTYEQYF. In DNA form, the CDR3 reads TGTGCCAGCAGCCCTATGGGACAGACCTACGAGCAGTACTTC.

This clone was found once. The V gene is TRBV28, the J gene TRBJ2-2; 8 nucleotides line up with TRBD2. Germline trimming cut 10 bases from V and 1 base from J; bases unmatched to any gene: 5. The CDR3 consists of 14 residues. Germline V lookup: CDR1 MDHEN, CDR2 SYDVKM. CDR3 sequence reads: CATMAGGNTGELFF. CDR3 DNA sequence: TGTGCCACCATGGCGGGAGGGAACACCGGGGAGCTGTTTTTT.

The chain carries TRBV28 and TRBJ1-1; D unresolved. From germline, CDR1 is MDHEN and CDR2 SYDVKM. Trimming took 4 bases from V and 8 from J, leaving 8 bases between them. The CDR3 loop spans 11 amino acids. CDR3 sequence (DNA): TGTGCCAGCAGTTATGGGCCGGAAGCTTTCTTT. Translated, it gives CASSYGPEAFF.

The CDR3 region has the DNA TGTGCCAGCAGCCCCCGGACTAGCGGGCCGAGAAGAGAGACCCAGTACTTC. Translation: CASSPRTSGPRRETQYF. The J gene is TRBJ2-5, the V gene TRBV11-2; 11 bases are a match to TRBD2. The CDR3 length is 17 residues. In germline, CDR1 is SGHAT, CDR2 FQNNGV. The J segment lost 4 bases and the V segment lost 5 bases, leaving 12 bases of the junction unmatched.